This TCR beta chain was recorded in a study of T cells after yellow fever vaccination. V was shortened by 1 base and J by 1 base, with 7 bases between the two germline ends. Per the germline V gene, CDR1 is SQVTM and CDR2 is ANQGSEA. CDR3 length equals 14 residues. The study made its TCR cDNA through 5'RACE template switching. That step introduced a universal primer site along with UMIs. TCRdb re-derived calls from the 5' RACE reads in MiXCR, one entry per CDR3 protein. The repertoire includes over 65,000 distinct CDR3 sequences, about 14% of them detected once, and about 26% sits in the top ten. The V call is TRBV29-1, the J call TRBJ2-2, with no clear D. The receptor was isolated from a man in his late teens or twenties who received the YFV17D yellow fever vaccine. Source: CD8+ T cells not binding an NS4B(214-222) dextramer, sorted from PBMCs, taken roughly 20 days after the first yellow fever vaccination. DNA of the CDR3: TGCAGCGTTGAAGCCAGCGAGAACACCGGGGAGCTGTTTTTT. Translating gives CSVEASENTGELFF.